This record looks at one TCR beta chain sequence and its context. What it binds is not known. Next came a second PCR, run for roughly 6 to 11 cycles, which used a sample-barcoded 5' primer along with a J-beta primer mix. Each cDNA was tagged by a template-switch adaptor containing 12 random nucleotides. TCRdb fed the 5' RACE reads into MiXCR, producing one record per CDR3 protein. The table records about 1.4 million distinct CDR3 sequences, approximately 59% of them present only once. At least 5.5 micrograms of total RNA were extracted per sample. The CDR3 has 16 amino acids. The V end was cut by 2 bases, the J end by 3 bases, with 14 bases between. Germline lookup yields CDR1 MGHRA and CDR2 YSYEKL. This sample was taken from a study of blood T cells in healthy people across ages. Study outcomes and limitations: Unsorted PBMCs prevented conclusive naive versus antigen-experienced comparison. The percentage of naive T cells correlated strongly with TCR beta diversity.

This chain links TRBV4-1 with TRBJ2-1; D is possibly TRBD2 (6 bases). Sequencing used blood. This TCR was recovered from a man aged 18 to 29 in good health. The CDR3 DNA is TGCGCCAGCAGCCAATTTGGGGACTCCCTCTACAATGAGCAGTTCTTC. Translated, it gives CASSQFGDSLYNEQFF.